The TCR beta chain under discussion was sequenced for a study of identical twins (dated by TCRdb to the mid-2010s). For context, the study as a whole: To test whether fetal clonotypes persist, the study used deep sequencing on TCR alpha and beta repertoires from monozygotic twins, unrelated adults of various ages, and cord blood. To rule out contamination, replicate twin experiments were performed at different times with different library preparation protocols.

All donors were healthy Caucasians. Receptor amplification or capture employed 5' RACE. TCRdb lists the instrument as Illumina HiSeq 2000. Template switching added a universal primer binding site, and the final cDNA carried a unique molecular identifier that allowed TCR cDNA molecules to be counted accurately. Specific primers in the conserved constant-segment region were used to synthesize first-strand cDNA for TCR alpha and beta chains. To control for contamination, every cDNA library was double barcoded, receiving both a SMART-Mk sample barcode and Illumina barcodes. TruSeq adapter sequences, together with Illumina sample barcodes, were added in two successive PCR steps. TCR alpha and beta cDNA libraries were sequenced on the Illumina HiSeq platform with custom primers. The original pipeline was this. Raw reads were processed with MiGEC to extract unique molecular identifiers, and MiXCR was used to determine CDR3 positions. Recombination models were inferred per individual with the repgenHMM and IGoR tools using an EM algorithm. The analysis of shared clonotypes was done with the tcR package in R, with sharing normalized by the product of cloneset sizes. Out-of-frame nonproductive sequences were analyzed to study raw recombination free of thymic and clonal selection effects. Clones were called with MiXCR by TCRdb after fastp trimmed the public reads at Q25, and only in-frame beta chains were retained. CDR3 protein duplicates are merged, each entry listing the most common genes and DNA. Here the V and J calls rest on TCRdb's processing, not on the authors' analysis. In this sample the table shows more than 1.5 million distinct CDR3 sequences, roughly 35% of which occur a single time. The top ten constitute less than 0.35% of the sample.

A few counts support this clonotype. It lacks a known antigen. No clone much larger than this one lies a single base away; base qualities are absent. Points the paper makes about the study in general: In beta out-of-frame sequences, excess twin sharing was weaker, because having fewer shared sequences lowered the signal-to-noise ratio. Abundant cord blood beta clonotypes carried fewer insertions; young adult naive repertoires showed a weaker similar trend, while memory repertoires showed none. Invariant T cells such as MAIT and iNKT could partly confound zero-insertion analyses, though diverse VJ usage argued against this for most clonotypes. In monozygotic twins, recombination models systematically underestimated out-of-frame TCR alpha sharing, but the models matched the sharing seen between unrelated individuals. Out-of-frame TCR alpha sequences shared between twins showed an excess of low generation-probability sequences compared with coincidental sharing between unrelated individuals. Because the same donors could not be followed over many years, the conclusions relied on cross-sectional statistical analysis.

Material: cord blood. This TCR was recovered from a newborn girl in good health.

CDR3 reads: CASSETTYNEQFF. The DNA sequence reads TGTGCCAGCAGTGAGACGACCTACAATGAGCAGTTCTTC. The rearrangement joined TRBV25-1 to TRBJ2-1; the D gene lacks a confident call. The CDR3 starts with the cysteine, ends with the phenylalanine, and has 13 residues. Only CDR3 DNA remains: 39 bases, in frame from the first base. According to the germline V gene, CDR1 reads MGHDK and CDR2 reads SYGVNS. Deletion took 3 bases off V and 2 bases off J, with a span of 5 bases between the germline ends. The full variable domain, completed from the reference TRBV25-1 and TRBJ2-1 proteins outside the CDR3, reads EADIYQTPRYLVIGTGKKITLECSQTMGHDKMYWYQQDPGMELHLIHYSYGVNSTEKGDLSSESTVSRIRTEHFPLTLESARPSHTSQYLCASSETTYNEQFFGPGTRLTVL.